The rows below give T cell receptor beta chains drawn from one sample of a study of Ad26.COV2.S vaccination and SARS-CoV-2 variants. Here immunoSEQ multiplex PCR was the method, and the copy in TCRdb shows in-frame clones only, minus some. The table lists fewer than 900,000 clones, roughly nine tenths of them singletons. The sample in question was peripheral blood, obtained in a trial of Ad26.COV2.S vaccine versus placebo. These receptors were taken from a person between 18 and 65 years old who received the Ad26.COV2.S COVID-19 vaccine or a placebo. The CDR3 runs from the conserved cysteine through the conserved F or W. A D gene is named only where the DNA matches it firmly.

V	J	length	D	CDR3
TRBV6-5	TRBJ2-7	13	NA	CASSYFSGDEQYF
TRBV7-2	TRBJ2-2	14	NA	CASSLPRNTGELFF
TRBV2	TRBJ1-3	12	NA	CASSEGSHTIYF
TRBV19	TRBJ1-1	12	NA	CASSPWNTEAFF
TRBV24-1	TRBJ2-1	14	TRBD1	CATSEPGTGNEQFF
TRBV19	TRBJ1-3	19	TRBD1	CASTPLWVTGPRSGNTIYF
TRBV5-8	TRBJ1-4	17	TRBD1	CASSPGQGPATNEKLFF
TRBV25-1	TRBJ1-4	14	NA	CASSVFGSNEKLFF
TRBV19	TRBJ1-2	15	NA	CASSKDGLGVYGYTF
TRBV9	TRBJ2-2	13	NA	CASSGGVTGELFF
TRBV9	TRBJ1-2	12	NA	CASSTPNYGYTF
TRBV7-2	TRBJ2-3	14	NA	CASSLVGGTDTQYF
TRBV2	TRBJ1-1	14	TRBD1	CASSPGQGNTEAFF
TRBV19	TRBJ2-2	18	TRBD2	CASRRRLPGLGNTGELFF
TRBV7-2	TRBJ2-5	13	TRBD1	CASSGQGQETQYF
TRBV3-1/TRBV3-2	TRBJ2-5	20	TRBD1	CASSQVRSGIGGVSAETQYF
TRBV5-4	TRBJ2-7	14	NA	CASSLSRGDYEQYF
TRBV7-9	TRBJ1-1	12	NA	CASREGRTEAFF
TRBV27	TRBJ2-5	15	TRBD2	CASSLGLAGRGTQYF
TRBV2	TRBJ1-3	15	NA	CASSETGNPGNTIYF
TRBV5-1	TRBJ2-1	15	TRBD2	CASSLVGAGGNEQFF
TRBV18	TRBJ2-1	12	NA	CASSTGNNEQFF
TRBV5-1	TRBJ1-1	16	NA	CASSLGIRQENTEAFF
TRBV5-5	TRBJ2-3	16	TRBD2	CASSSGLAGRWDTQYF
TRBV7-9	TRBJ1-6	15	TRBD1	CASSHRTGYNSPLHF
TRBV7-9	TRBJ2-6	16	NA	CASSLNIGSGANVLTF
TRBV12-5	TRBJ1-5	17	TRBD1	CASGLGQGGDSNQPQHF